One sample yielded the 27 T cell receptor beta chains listed below, sequenced in a study of PD-L1 blockade in urothelial cancer. The protocol was immunoSEQ multiplex PCR, while the TCRdb copy is restricted to in-frame clones and leaves out a portion. The sample records under 30,000 clones, approximately 87% being singletons. The sequences come from PBMCs, collected around atezolizumab (anti-PD-L1) treatment. These receptors were collected from a man aged 50-59 years with urothelial cancer.

The gene calls are TRBV5-1 and TRBJ2-3; tentatively, D is TRBD2 (6 bases). This CDR3 has 16 residues. The V and J ends lost 4 bases and 0 bases respectively, with 15 bases between them. Per the germline V gene, CDR1 is SGHRS and CDR2 is YFSETQ. CDR3 DNA: TGCGCCAGCAGCCCCCGGGGTAGCGGTAGCACAGATACGCAGTATTTT. Its translation is CASSPRGSGSTDTQYF.

V is TRBV7-9 and J is TRBJ1-5; a weak D match, TRBD1 (6 bases). In germline, CDR1 is SEHNR, CDR2 FQNEAQ (reference sequence). The ends were cut back, 5 bases at V and 7 bases at J, with 15 bases in the middle. The CDR3 is 14 amino acids. The CDR3 DNA reads TGTGCCAGCAGCCCCATGGGGGCGGAGCAGCCCCAGCATTTT. Translated, it gives CASSPMGAEQPQHF.

The CDR3 protein is CASRSTYEQYF. CDR3 DNA sequence: TGTGCCAGCAGATCTACTTACGAGCAGTACTTC. The J gene is TRBJ2-7, the V gene TRBV7-2; D uncertain. CDR1 and CDR2 (germline): SGHTA, FQGNSA. The CDR3 has 11 amino acids. Between the trimmed V and J ends, which lost 6 bases and 4 bases, there was a span of 7 bases.

The chain is built from TRBV5-1 and TRBJ1-2, with 9 bases that match TRBD1. The V segment lost 0 bases and the J segment 2 bases; nucleotides outside the gene matches: 2. This CDR3 contains 15 residues. Germline loops: CDR1 SGHRS, CDR2 YFSETQ. The CDR3 region is CASSLGDRENYGYTF. DNA for the CDR3: TGCGCCAGCAGCTTGGGGGACAGGGAAAACTATGGCTACACCTTC.

This clone has only a few counts. The rearrangement links TRBV10-1 to TRBJ2-7; D possibly corresponds to TRBD1 (6 bases). The germline V and J ends were trimmed by 9 bases and 3 bases, with 9 bases remaining between them. CDR1 and CDR2 from the germline V gene are WNHNN and SYGVQD (reference sequence). The CDR3 contains 11 residues. The CDR3 DNA reads TGCGCCAGACCGGACAGCTACGAGCAGTACTTC. Translation: CARPDSYEQYF.

The chain couples TRBV7-2 to TRBJ2-6, with no clear D. Germline CDR1 reads SGHTA; CDR2 reads FQGNSA. Trimming pared 5 bases from V and 0 bases from J, leaving 5 bases between. The CDR3 has 14 residues. Here the CDR3 DNA reads TGTGCCAGCAGCACAGACTCTGGGGCCAACGTCCTGACTTTC. Residues: CASSTDSGANVLTF.

Only a few counts were recorded for this clone. The V call is TRBV11-2, the J call TRBJ1-5, with D unclear. Germline V gives CDR1 SGHAT, CDR2 FQNNGV. Trimming took off 1 base at V and 0 bases at J, with 10 bases between the two ends. The CDR3 contains 16 residues. The CDR3 region is CASSLVSVNSNQPQHF. DNA for the CDR3: TGTGCCAGCAGCTTAGTTTCAGTTAATAGCAATCAGCCCCAGCATTTT.

This clone was seen once. The genes are TRBV18 and TRBJ2-2, with D possibly being TRBD2 (7 bases). Trimming cost V 4 bases and J 2 bases, with 14 bases left between them. The CDR3 is 16 residues long. Germline V gene sequence: CDR1 KGHSH, CDR2 LQKENI. The DNA for the CDR3 is TGTGCCAGCTCACACGGGGGGCCCCACAACACCGGGGAGCTGTTTTTT. Amino acid sequence: CASSHGGPHNTGELFF.

This chain connects TRBV10-2 to TRBJ2-6, with 7 bases aligning to TRBD1. After removal of 2 bases from V and 3 bases from J, the junction contained 7 bases not matched to a gene. The CDR3 sequence is 17 residues long. Germline CDR1 WSHSY, CDR2 SAAADI. Here the CDR3 DNA reads TGCGCCAGCAGTGAGAGCACAGGGGTAGGTGGGGCCAACGTCCTGACTTTC. Encoded protein: CASSESTGVGGANVLTF.

CDR3 sequence: CASSVGASGRNTGELFF. The CDR3 DNA is TGTGCCAGCAGCGTAGGGGCTAGCGGGAGGAACACCGGGGAGCTGTTTTTT. This chain connects TRBV9 to TRBJ2-2; 10 nucleotides align to TRBD2. Germline V gene lookup returns CDR1 SGDLS and CDR2 YYNGEE. V trimming: 0 bases; J trimming: 1 base; junction bases outside the gene matches: 3. This CDR3 region has 17 residues.

The J gene is TRBJ2-7, the V gene TRBV5-1, with TRBD2 as a possible D gene (6 bases). V lost 0 bases, J lost 3 bases, and 19 bases lay in between. This CDR3 has 17 residues. The germline CDR1 and CDR2 sequences are SGHRS and YFSETQ. The CDR3, as DNA: TGCGCCAGCAGCTTGGGGTTGGAGGGCTTCAAGAACTACGAGCAGTACTTC. Amino acids: CASSLGLEGFKNYEQYF.

V usage is TRBV5-6 and J usage is TRBJ2-3; 13 bases are shared with TRBD2. V shed 3 bases and J 4 bases; nucleotides not matched to a gene: 14. The CDR3 runs to 19 residues. Germline V gene data show CDR1 as SGHDT and CDR2 as YYEEEE. The CDR3 spells CASSSMTSGGYSHPDTQYF. The CDR3, as DNA: TGTGCCAGCAGCTCGATGACTAGCGGGGGGTACTCCCACCCAGATACGCAGTATTTT.

This chain joins TRBV6-5 and TRBJ1-2; weak D call: TRBD1 (6 bases). The V end lost 2 bases, the J end lost 4 bases, and 8 bases lay between the germline ends. Germline loops: CDR1 MNHEY, CDR2 SVGAGI. The CDR3 runs 13 residues. The CDR3 region is CASSYQGPYGYTF. The CDR3 DNA sequence: TGTGCCAGCAGTTACCAGGGGCCCTATGGCTACACCTTC.

CDR3 loop: CASSQDSGPPVTGELFF. As DNA, the CDR3 is TGCGCCAGCAGCCAAGATTCAGGGCCGCCTGTGACCGGGGAGCTGTTTTTT. This rearrangement joins TRBV4-3 to TRBJ2-2, with TRBD1 as a possible D gene (5 bases). CDR3 length: 17 residues. The V and J ends lost 0 bases and 5 bases respectively, with 16 bases between them. Germline V gene data show CDR1 as LGHNA and CDR2 as YSLEER.

V usage is TRBV19 and J usage is TRBJ2-7, with TRBD1 matching over 11 bases. This CDR3 spans 15 amino acids. CDR1 is LNHDA and CDR2 is SQIVND in the germline V gene (reference sequence). Trimming cost V 5 bases and J 3 bases; bases outside gene matches: 6. The CDR3 protein is CASSLDRGLHYEQYF. DNA for the CDR3: TGTGCCAGTAGTTTGGACAGGGGGCTCCACTACGAGCAGTACTTC.

The rearrangement links TRBV9 to TRBJ1-1; 8 bases are shared with TRBD1. The V segment lost 2 bases and the J segment 3 bases; nucleotides outside the gene matches: 0. The CDR3 totals 13 residues. Germline values: CDR1 SGDLS, CDR2 YYNGEE. CDR3 amino acids: CASSVRGHTEAFF. The CDR3 DNA follows: TGTGCCAGCAGCGTCAGGGGGCACACTGAAGCTTTCTTT.

The genes are TRBV6-6 and TRBJ2-7; 7 nucleotides agree with TRBD2. Germline CDR1 is MNHNY and CDR2 is SVGAGI (reference sequence). V shed 3 bases, J shed 3 bases, and the junction held 5 bases outside the gene matches. The CDR3 has 14 residues. The DNA for the CDR3 is TGTGCCAGCAGTTATCTGACGGGGGGCTACGAGCAGTACTTC. This translates into CASSYLTGGYEQYF.

The chain recombines TRBV5-1 with TRBJ1-1; possible D gene TRBD1, 5 bases. Germline CDR1 reads SGHRS; CDR2 reads YFSETQ. The CDR3 covers 14 residues. Trimming left V 1 base short and J 1 base short, with 8 bases between. The CDR3 nucleotides are TGCGCCAGCAGCTTGCGGGGGACGAACACTGAAGCTTTCTTT. Translation: CASSLRGTNTEAFF.

The rearrangement joins TRBV19 to TRBJ2-4, with 8 bases that match TRBD1. CDR3 length equals 13 residues. Germline assignment: CDR1 LNHDA and CDR2 SQIVND (reference sequence). The trim removed 7 bases at V and 10 bases at J, leaving 9 bases unmatched. The CDR3 here is CASTHRDRRIQYF. CDR3 nucleotides: TGTGCCAGTACTCACCGGGACAGGAGGATTCAGTACTTC.

This chain connects TRBV5-6 to TRBJ1-5; D perhaps matches TRBD1 (5 bases). CDR3 size: 16 residues. Trimming took 0 bases from V and 5 from J, leaving 15 bases between them. Germline CDR1 reads SGHDT; CDR2 reads YYEEEE. CDR3 amino acids: CASSLARVGLDQPQHF. In DNA form, the CDR3 reads TGTGCCAGCAGCTTGGCCAGGGTGGGATTGGATCAGCCCCAGCATTTT.

This chain uses TRBV6-5 with TRBJ1-1, with 8 bases identical to TRBD1. The CDR3 is made up of 14 amino acids. Germline V lookup: CDR1 MNHEY, CDR2 SVGAGI. Trimming at V came to 5 bases and at J to 5 bases, leaving 7 bases not matched to a gene. CDR3: CASSENRGSTEAFF. The CDR3 DNA follows: TGTGCCAGCAGTGAAAACAGGGGGTCAACTGAAGCTTTCTTT.

V is TRBV11-1 and J is TRBJ1-2, with a tentative D call TRBD1 (6 bases). From germline, CDR1 is SGHAT and CDR2 FQDESV (reference sequence). Trimming pared 1 base from V and 12 bases from J, leaving 15 bases between. This CDR3 contains 13 residues. CDR3 loop: CASSLDGPAGDTF. Written as DNA, the CDR3 is TGTGCCAGCAGCTTAGATGGTCCCGCAGGGGACACCTTC.

The chain employs TRBV27 and TRBJ2-7; TRBD1 matches at 10 bases. The CDR3 length is 14 residues. Trimming at V came to 6 bases and at J to 4 bases, leaving 6 bases not matched to a gene. Germline V lookup: CDR1 MNHEY, CDR2 SMNVEV (reference sequence). This chain's CDR3 is CASSEGGQGYEQYF. The CDR3 region has the DNA TGTGCCAGCAGCGAAGGGGGACAGGGGTACGAGCAGTACTTC.

The V and J genes are TRBV28 and TRBJ1-4; maybe TRBD1 (5 bases). Trimming cost V 8 bases and J 10 bases, with 20 bases left between them. The CDR3 has 14 amino acids. Germline V lookup: CDR1 MDHEN, CDR2 SYDVKM. CDR3: CASSTVGLGGKLFF. The CDR3 DNA is TGTGCCAGCTCTACTGTGGGCCTGGGGGGAAAACTGTTTTTT.

The CDR3 here is CASSETGTSGGLRTDTQYF. CDR3 nucleotides: TGCGCCAGCAGTGAGACCGGGACTAGCGGGGGGCTTCGCACAGATACGCAGTATTTT. This chain joins TRBV10-2 and TRBJ2-3; TRBD2 aligns across 15 bases. The CDR3 is made up of 19 amino acids. The V gene's germline CDR1 is WSHSY and CDR2 SAAADI. V trimming: 2 bases; J trimming: 1 base; junction bases outside the gene matches: 7.

The chain employs TRBV11-2 and TRBJ2-7, with D possibly being TRBD2 (5 bases). Germline V gene lookup returns CDR1 SGHAT and CDR2 FQNNGV. CDR3 size: 12 residues. Trimming removed 5 bases at V and 2 bases at J, with 7 bases between. The CDR3 protein is CASSTGTYEQYF. The DNA for the CDR3 is TGTGCCAGCAGCACGGGAACCTACGAGCAGTACTTC.

This clone turned up a few times. The chain is built from TRBV6-1 and TRBJ1-1, with unresolved D. V lost 3 bases to trimming and J lost 1 base, with 9 bases between them. Germline V gene data show CDR1 as MNHNS and CDR2 as SASEGT. There are 14 residues in the CDR3. This CDR3 is CASSDTNRNTEAFF. The DNA of the CDR3 is TGTGCCAGCAGTGACACCAACAGGAACACTGAAGCTTTCTTT.